The 2 T cell receptor beta chains below were found in one sample sequenced in a study of blood T cell repertoires in COVID-19. The table came from immunoSEQ multiplex PCR; TCRdb's copy has only in-frame clones and leaves some out. The sample lists 470,000 or so clones, roughly 85% occurring once. The material sequenced was peripheral blood. The origin of the receptors is a human donor in a cohort sampled during active COVID-19.

V gene TRBV18 combines with J gene TRBJ1-2; possible D gene TRBD1, 6 bases. The CDR3 extends over 14 amino acids. Between the trimmed V and J ends, which lost 5 bases and 3 bases, there was a span of 13 bases. In germline, CDR1 is KGHSH, CDR2 LQKENI. CDR3 protein: CASSVRQADYGYTF. The CDR3 DNA is TGTGCCAGCTCAGTCAGACAGGCAGACTATGGCTACACCTTC.

The chain has TRBV27 and TRBJ1-5, with no clear D. The ends were cut back, 6 bases at V and 0 bases at J, with 6 bases in the middle. In germline, CDR1 is MNHEY, CDR2 SMNVEV (reference sequence). CDR3 length: 13 amino acids. The CDR3 DNA reads TGTGCCAGCAGAGCGGTTAGCAATCAGCCCCAGCATTTT. This codes for CASRAVSNQPQHF.